This entry features one T cell receptor beta chain sequence. Its target is not known. The V and J ends lost 5 bases and 0 bases respectively, with 10 bases between them. The CDR3 consists of 15 residues. CDR1 is KGHDR, CDR2 SFDVKD, per germline. The data are from a study of glioma-infiltrating T cells. The study's findings and limits: Non-neoplastic patients had below-expected tissue-blood divergence, while all gliomas exceeded expectation. Tissue and blood shared very few CDR3 sequences.

The iRepertoire nested amplicon-rescue multiplex PCR amplified TCR alpha and beta CDR3s from RNA. Tissue mRNA or PBMC total RNA, roughly 100-400 ng, went into one-step reverse transcription and amplification. TCRdb re-derived calls from the multiplex PCR reads in MiXCR, one entry per CDR3 protein. The data show approximately 140,000 distinct CDR3 sequences, around 23% seen once. This clonotype originated in a human donor with low-grade glioma or glioblastoma, undergoing nonglioma brain surgery, or in good health (not recorded which). Source material: glioma tissue, nonneoplastic brain tissue, or PBMCs (not recorded which). V is TRBV24-1 and J is TRBJ2-1; no clear D. CDR3 amino acids: CATSAAESSYNEQFF. Written as DNA, the CDR3 is TGTGCCACCAGTGCGGCTGAGAGCTCCTACAATGAGCAGTTCTTC.